The sequence of this T cell receptor (beta chain) was determined in a study of blood T cell repertoires in COVID-19. Study as a whole: From T cells, B-cell-depleted T cells, or PBMCs came the material, which was cDNA or gDNA.

Sequenced by immunoSEQ multiplex PCR; TCRdb stores in-frame clones only, minus some. Altogether about 270,000 clones are present, around 93% being singletons, with the ten largest covering about 3%. V was clipped by 6 bases and J by 0 bases, with 9 bases between them. The CDR3 length is 13 residues. Germline CDR1 reads SGHTA; CDR2 reads FQGNSA. The genes are TRBV7-2 and TRBJ2-7; tentative D call: TRBD1 (5 bases). The sequence came from a man aged 40-49 years who had been exposed to COVID-19. Sequencing was performed on PBMCs or T cells enriched from blood (not recorded which). The CDR3, as DNA: TGTGCCAGCAGAGGACAAAACTCCTACGAGCAGTACTTC. Translation gives CASRGQNSYEQYF.